What follows are 12 T cell receptor beta chains derived from one specimen sequenced in a study of regulatory T cells in long-lasting Graves disease. Described time point: persistent/refractory GD, antithyroid drugs over 5 years with positive TRAb. PBMC-extracted RNA yielded the TCR library. CDR3-region Arm-PCR and iRepertoire HTBI primers produced the TCR beta libraries. Each CDR3 protein gets one entry after TCRdb re-called the multiplex PCR reads with MiXCR. Seen here are under 450,000 distinct CDR3 sequences, roughly a quarter observed once, and the top ten hold around 24%. Sequenced here: peripheral blood mononuclear cells (PBMCs), sampled when the disease was refractory, from a patient treated with antithyroid drugs. Every receptor here comes from a female donor with Graves disease.

This clonotype was detected many times. The rearrangement joins TRBV11-2 to TRBJ2-5; TRBD2 agrees at 8 bases. V was pared by 3 bases and J by 3 bases, with 0 bases of the junction left unmatched. Germline V CDR1 and CDR2: SGHAT, FQNNGV. The CDR3 contains 13 residues. The CDR3 here is CASSFSGKETQYF. The CDR3 nucleotides read TGTGCCAGCAGCTTTAGCGGGAAAGAGACCCAGTACTTC.

The V gene is TRBV12-3 or TRBV12-4, the J gene TRBJ1-4; D might be TRBD1 (5 bases). With 1 base removed from V and 10 bases from J, the gap between germline ends came to 10 bases. The CDR3 contains 13 residues. CDR3 sequence reads: CASSLVRAGKLFF. In nucleotides, the CDR3 is TGTGCCAGCAGTTTAGTCAGGGCTGGAAAACTGTTTTTT.

The chain recombines TRBV5-1 with TRBJ2-1, with 12 nucleotides matching TRBD2. CDR1 SGHRS and CDR2 YFSETQ come from the germline V gene. V trimming: 0 bases; J trimming: 3 bases; junction bases outside the gene matches: 4. The CDR3 loop spans 17 amino acids. In DNA, the CDR3 is TGCGCCAGCAGCTTGGGGCTAGCGGGAGGGGTCTACAATGAGCAGTTCTTC. It is translated as CASSLGLAGGVYNEQFF. Variable domain in full (rest from reference TRBV5-1 and TRBJ2-1): KAGVTQTPRYLIKTRGQQVTLSCSPISGHRSVSWYQQTPGQGLQFLFEYFSETQRNKGNFPGRFSGRQFSNSRSEMNVSTLELGDSALYLCASSLGLAGGVYNEQFFGPGTRLTVL.

This clonotype was seen many times. The gene calls are TRBV2 and TRBJ2-7; 11 bases line up with TRBD2. Germline V lookup: CDR1 SNHLY, CDR2 FYNNEI. Unmatched junction bases numbered 7, after V lost 2 bases and J lost 1 base. This CDR3 is 17 amino acids long. The CDR3 spells CASSEQSSGRFSYEQYF. The CDR3 DNA reads as TGTGCCAGCAGTGAACAGTCTAGCGGGAGGTTTTCCTACGAGCAGTACTTC.

The chain combines TRBV6-1 with TRBJ1-5; D is possibly TRBD1 (6 bases). Germline CDR1 MNHNS, CDR2 SASEGT. Trimming removed 5 bases from V and 4 bases from J, with 18 bases in between. CDR3 size: 16 residues. CDR3 nucleotides: TGTGCCAGCAGTACTATAACAGGGTCACAAAATCAGCCCCAGCATTTT. Translating it yields CASSTITGSQNQPQHF.

The V and J genes are TRBV28 and TRBJ1-1; no firm D call. The CDR3 consists of 10 residues. Trimming left V 6 bases short and J 11 bases short, with 10 bases between. The germline CDR1 and CDR2 sequences are MDHEN and SYDVKM. CDR3 protein: CASRQGVAFF. The CDR3 DNA follows: TGTGCCAGCAGGCAAGGTGTGGCTTTCTTT.

The rearrangement uses TRBV5-1 and TRBJ1-1; D is perhaps TRBD1 (5 bases). The germline V gene has CDR1 SGHRS and CDR2 YFSETQ. CDR3 length equals 14 residues. V lost 2 bases to trimming and J lost 6 bases, with 14 bases between them. CDR3: CASSFRAQGAEAFF. DNA for the CDR3: TGCGCCAGCAGCTTTCGGGCCCAGGGTGCTGAAGCTTTCTTT.

The chain carries TRBV28 and TRBJ2-6, with D uncertain. Germline-derived CDR1 and CDR2 are MDHEN and SYDVKM. Between the trimmed V and J ends, which lost 6 bases and 0 bases, there was a span of 9 bases. The CDR3 is 15 amino acids. CDR3 loop: CASSWDVSGANVLTF. CDR3 coding DNA: TGTGCCAGCAGCTGGGATGTCTCTGGGGCCAACGTCCTGACTTTC.

This clonotype was observed a few times. V gene TRBV15 combines with J gene TRBJ2-5, with 10 bases matching TRBD2. The CDR3 is 18 amino acids. V gave up 3 bases and J gave up 5 bases; unmatched junction bases: 15. Germline V CDR1 and CDR2: LNHNV, YYDKDF (reference sequence). The CDR3 nucleotides read TGTGCCACCAGCAGCCTGAGGGGGACTAGCGCTTTGCCGGAGACCCAGTACTTC. Translation gives CATSSLRGTSALPETQYF. Full variable domain (remainder filled in from reference TRBV15 and TRBJ2-5): DAMVIQNPRYQVTQFGKPVTLSCSQTLNHNVMYWYQQKSSQAPKLLFHYYDKDFNNEADTPDNFQSRRPNTSFCFLDIRSPGLGDTAMYLCATSSLRGTSALPETQYFGPGTRLLVL.

This chain connects TRBV7-3 to TRBJ1-2, with D possibly being TRBD1 (5 bases). CDR1 is SGHTA and CDR2 is FQGTGA in the germline V gene. Deletions cut 1 base from V and 2 bases from J, with 11 bases between. The CDR3 has 15 amino acids. CDR3 residues: CASSLNSGANYGYTF. CDR3 nucleotide sequence: TGTGCCAGCAGCTTAAACTCCGGGGCCAACTATGGCTACACCTTC.

In its sample, this clonotype was seen once. This chain uses TRBV29-1 with TRBJ2-1; 8 bases line up with TRBD2. Germline lookup yields CDR1 SQVTM and CDR2 ANQGSEA. Trimming took 1 base from V and 8 from J; bases not matched to a gene: 4. CDR3 length: 13 residues. The CDR3 loop reads CSVEGGLVDEQFF. In nucleotides, the CDR3 is TGCAGCGTTGAAGGGGGACTAGTTGATGAGCAGTTCTTC.

V and J are TRBV10-3 and TRBJ1-2; 9 bases map to TRBD1. V shed 5 bases, J shed 4 bases, and the junction held 2 bases outside the gene matches. CDR3 length equals 13 residues. The germline V gene encodes CDR1 ENHRY and CDR2 SYGVKD. The CDR3 coding sequence is TGTGCCATCAGTTTGGACAGGGGCTATGGCTACACCTTC. This codes for CAISLDRGYGYTF.